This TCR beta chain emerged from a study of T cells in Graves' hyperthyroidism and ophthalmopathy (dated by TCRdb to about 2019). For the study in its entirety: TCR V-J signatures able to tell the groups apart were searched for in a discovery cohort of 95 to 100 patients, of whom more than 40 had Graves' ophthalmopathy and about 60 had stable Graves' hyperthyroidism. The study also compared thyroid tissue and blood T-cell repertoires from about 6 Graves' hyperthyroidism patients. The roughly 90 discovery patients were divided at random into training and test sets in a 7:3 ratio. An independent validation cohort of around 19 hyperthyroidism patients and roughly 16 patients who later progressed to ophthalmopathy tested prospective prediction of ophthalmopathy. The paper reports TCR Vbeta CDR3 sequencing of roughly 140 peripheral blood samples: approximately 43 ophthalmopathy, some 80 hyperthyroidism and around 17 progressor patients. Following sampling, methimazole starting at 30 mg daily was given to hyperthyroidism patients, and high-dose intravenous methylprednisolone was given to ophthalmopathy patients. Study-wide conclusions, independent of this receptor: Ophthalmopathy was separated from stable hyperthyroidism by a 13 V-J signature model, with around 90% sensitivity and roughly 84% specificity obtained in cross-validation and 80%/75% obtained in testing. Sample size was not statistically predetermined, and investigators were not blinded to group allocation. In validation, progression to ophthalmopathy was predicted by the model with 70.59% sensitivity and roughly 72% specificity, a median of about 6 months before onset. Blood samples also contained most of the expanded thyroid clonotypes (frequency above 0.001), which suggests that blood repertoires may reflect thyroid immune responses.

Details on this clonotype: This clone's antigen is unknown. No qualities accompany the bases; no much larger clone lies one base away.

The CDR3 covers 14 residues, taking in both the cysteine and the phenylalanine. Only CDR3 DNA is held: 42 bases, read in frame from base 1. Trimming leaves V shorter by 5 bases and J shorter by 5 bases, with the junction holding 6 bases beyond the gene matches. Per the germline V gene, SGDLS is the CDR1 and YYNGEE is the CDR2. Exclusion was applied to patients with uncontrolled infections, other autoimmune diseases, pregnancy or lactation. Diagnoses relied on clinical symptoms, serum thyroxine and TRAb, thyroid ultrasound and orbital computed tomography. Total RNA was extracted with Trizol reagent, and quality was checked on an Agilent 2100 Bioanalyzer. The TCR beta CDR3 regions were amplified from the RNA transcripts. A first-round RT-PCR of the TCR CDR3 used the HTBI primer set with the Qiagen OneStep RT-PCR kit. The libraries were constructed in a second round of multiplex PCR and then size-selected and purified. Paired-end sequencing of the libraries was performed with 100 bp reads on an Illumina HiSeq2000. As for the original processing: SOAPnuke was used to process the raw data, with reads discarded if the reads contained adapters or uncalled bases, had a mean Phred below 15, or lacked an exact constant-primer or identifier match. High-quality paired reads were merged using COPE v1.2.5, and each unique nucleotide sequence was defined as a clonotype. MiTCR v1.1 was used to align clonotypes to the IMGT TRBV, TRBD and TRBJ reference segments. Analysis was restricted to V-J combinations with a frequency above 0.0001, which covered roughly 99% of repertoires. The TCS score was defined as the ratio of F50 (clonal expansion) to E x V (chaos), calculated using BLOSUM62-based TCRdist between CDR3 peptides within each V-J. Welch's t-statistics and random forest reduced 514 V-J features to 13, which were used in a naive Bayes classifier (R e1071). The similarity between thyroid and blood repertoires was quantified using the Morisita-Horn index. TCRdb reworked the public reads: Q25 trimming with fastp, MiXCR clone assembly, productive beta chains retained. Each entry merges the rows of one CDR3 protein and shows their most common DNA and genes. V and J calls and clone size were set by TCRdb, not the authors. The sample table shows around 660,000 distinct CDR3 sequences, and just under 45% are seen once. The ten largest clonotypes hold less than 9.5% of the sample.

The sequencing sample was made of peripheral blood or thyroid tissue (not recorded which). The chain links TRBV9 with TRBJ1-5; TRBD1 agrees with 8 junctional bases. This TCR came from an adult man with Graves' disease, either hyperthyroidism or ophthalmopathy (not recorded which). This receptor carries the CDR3 CASSPEDRDQPQHF. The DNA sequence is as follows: TGTGCCAGCAGTCCCGAGGACAGGGATCAGCCCCAGCATTTT.